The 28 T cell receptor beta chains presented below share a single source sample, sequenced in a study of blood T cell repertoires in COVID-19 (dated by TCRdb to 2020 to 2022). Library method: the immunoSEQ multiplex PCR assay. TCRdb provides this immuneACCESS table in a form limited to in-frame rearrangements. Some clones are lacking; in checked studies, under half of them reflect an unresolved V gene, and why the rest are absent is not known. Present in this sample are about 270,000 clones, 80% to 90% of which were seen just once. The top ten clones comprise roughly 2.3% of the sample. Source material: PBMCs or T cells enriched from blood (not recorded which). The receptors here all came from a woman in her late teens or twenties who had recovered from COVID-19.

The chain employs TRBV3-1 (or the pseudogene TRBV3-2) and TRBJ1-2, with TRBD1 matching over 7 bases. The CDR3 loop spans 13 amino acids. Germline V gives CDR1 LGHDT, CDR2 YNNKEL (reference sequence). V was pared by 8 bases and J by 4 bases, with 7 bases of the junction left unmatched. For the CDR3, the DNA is TGTGCCAGCTGGGACAGAAACTTCTATGGCTACACCTTC. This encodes CASWDRNFYGYTF.

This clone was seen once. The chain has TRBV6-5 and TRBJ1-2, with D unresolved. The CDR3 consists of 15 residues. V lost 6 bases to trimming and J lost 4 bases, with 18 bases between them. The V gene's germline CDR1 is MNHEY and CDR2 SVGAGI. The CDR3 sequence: CASSPVRRMAYGYTF. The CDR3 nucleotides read TGTGCCAGCAGCCCGGTCCGGCGGATGGCCTATGGCTACACCTTC.

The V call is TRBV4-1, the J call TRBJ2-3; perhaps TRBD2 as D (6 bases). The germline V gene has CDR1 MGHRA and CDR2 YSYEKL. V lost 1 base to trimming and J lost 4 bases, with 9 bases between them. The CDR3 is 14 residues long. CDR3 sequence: CASSQVGTSDTQYF. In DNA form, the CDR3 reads TGCGCCAGCAGCCAAGTAGGGACTTCAGATACGCAGTATTTT.

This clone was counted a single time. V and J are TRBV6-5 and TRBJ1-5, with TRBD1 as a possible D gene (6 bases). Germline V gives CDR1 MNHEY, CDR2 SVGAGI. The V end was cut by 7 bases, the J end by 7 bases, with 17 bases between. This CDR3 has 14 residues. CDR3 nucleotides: TGTGCCAGCACAATTTCAGGGGAACCCCAGCCCCAGCATTTT. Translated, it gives CASTISGEPQPQHF.

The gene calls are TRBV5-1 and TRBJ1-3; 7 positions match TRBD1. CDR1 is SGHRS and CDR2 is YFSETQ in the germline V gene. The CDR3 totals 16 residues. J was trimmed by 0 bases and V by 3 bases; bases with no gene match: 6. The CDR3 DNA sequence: TGCGCCAGCAGCTCCCGACAGGGTCTCTCTGGAAACACCATATATTTT. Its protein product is CASSSRQGLSGNTIYF.

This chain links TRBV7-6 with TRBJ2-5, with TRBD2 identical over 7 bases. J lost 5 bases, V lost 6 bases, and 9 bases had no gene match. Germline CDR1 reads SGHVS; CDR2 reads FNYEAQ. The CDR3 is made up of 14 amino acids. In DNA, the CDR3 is TGTGCCAGCAGTTTCGGGACTAACTGGGAGACCCAGTACTTC. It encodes CASSFGTNWETQYF.

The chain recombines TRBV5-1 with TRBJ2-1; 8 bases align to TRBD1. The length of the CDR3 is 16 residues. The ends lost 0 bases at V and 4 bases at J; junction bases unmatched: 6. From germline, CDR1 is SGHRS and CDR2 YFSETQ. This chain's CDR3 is CASSLVSGQVYNEQFF. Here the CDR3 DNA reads TGCGCCAGCAGCTTGGTGTCGGGACAGGTTTACAATGAGCAGTTCTTC.

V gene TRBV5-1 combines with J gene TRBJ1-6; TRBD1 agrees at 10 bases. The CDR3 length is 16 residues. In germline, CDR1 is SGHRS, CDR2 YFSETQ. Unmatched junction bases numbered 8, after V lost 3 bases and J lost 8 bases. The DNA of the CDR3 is TGCGCCAGCAGCTCAGTGACCGGGACAGGGGATTCACCCCTCCACTTT. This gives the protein CASSSVTGTGDSPLHF.

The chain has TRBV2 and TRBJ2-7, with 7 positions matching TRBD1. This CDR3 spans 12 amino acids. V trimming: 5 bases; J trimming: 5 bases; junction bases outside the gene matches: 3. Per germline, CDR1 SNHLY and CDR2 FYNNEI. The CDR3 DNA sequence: TGTGCCAGCAGTCGACAGGGTCACGAGCAGTACTTC. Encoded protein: CASSRQGHEQYF.

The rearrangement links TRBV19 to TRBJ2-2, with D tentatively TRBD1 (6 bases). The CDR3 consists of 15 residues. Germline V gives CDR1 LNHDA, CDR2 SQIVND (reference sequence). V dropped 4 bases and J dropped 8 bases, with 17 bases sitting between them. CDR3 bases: TGTGCCAGTAGTACGGGACACCTACCCCGGGGGGAGCTGTTTTTT. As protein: CASSTGHLPRGELFF.

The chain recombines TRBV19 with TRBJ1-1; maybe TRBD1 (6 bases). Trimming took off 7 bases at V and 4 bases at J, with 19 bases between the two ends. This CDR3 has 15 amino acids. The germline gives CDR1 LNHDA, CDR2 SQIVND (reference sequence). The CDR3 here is CASTPWGGPSTEAFF. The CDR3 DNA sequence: TGTGCCAGTACCCCTTGGGGGGGCCCCAGCACTGAAGCTTTCTTT.

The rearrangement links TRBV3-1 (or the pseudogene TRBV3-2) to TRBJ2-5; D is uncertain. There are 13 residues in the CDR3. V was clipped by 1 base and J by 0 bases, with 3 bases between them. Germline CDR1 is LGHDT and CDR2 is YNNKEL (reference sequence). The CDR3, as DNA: TGTGCCAGCAGCCAAGCTCACCAAGAGACCCAGTACTTC. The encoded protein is CASSQAHQETQYF.

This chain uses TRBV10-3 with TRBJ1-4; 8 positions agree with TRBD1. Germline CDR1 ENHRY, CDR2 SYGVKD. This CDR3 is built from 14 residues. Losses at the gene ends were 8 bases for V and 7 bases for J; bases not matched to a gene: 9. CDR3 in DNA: TGTGCCATCTCAAGCGGACAGGGCGGTGAAAAACTGTTTTTT. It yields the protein CAISSGQGGEKLFF.

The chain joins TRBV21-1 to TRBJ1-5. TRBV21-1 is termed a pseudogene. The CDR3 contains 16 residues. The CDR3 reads CASSPGLVLGNQPQHF. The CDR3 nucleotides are TGTGCCAGCAGCCCCGGACTTGTCCTCGGCAATCAGCCCCAGCATTTT.

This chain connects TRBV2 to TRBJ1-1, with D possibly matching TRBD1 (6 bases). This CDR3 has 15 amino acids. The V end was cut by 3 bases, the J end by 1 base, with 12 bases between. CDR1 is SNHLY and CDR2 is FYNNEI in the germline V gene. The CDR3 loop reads CASSDLDSPNTEAFF. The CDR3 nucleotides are TGTGCCAGCAGTGACCTGGACAGTCCGAACACTGAAGCTTTCTTT. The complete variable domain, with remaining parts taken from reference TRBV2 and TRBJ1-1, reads EPEVTQTPSHQVTQMGQEVILRCVPISNHLYFYWYRQILGQKVEFLVSFYNNEISEKSEIFDDQFSVERPDGSNFTLKIRSTKLEDSAMYFCASSDLDSPNTEAFFGQGTRLTVV.

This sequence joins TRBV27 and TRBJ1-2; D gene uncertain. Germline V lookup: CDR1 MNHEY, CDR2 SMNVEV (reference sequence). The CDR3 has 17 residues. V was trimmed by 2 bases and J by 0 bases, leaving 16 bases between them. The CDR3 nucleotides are TGTGCCAGCAGTTTACGCCCCCCACAACCCTCTAACTATGGCTACACCTTC. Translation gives CASSLRPPQPSNYGYTF.

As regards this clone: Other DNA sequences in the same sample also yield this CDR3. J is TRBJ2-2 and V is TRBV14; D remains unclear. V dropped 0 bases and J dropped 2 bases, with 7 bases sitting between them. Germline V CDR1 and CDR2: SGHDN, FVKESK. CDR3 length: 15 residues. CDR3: CASSQDTLNTGELFF. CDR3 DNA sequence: TGTGCCAGCAGCCAAGACACGCTAAACACCGGGGAGCTGTTTTTT. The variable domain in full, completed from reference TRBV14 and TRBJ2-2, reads EAGVTQFPSHSVIEKGQTVTLRCDPISGHDNLYWYRRVMGKEIKFLLHFVKESKQDESGMPNNRFLAERTGGTYSTLKVQPAELEDSGVYFCASSQDTLNTGELFFGEGSRLTVL.

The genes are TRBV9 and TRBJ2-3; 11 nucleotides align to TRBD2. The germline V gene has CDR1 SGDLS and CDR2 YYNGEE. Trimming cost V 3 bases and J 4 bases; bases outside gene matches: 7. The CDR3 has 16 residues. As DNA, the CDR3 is TGTGCCAGCAGCGCGTTAGCGGGGGGGCTCCCAGATACGCAGTATTTT. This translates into CASSALAGGLPDTQYF.

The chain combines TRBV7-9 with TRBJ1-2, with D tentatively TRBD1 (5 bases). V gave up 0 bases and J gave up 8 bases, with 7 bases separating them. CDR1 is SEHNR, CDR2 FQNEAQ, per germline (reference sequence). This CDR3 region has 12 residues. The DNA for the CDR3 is TGTGCCAGCAGCTTAGCTAACAGGGGCTACACCTTC. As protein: CASSLANRGYTF.

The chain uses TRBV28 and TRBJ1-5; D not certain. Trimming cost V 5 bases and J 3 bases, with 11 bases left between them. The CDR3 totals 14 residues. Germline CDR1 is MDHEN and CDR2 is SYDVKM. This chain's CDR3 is CASSRSRDNQPQHF. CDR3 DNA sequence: TGTGCCAGCAGTAGGTCCCGGGACAATCAGCCCCAGCATTTT.

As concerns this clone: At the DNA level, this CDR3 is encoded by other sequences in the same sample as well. The CDR3 DNA sequence: TGTGCCAGCAGTCGCACAGGGTCCTACGAGCAGTACTTC. Amino acids: CASSRTGSYEQYF. The chain employs TRBV6-5 and TRBJ2-7; possible D gene TRBD1, 6 bases. The CDR3 has 13 residues. The V gene lost 5 bases and the J gene lost 1 base, with 9 bases spanning the gap. Germline loops: CDR1 MNHEY, CDR2 SVGAGI.

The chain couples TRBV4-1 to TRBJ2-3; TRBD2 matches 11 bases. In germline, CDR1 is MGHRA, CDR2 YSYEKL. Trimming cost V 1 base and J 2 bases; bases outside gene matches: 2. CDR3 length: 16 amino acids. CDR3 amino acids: CASSQGLAGLTDTQYF. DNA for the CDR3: TGCGCCAGCAGCCAAGGACTAGCGGGGCTCACAGATACGCAGTATTTT.

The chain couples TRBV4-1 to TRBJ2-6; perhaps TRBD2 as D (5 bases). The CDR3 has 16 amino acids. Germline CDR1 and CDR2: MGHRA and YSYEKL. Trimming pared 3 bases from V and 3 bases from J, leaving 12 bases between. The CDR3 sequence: CASSHPRRVGANVLTF. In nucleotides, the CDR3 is TGCGCCAGCAGCCACCCTCGGCGGGTTGGGGCCAACGTCCTGACTTTC.

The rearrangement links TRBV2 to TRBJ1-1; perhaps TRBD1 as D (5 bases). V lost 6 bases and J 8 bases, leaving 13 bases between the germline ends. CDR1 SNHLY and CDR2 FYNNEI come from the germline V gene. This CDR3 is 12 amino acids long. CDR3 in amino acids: CASSYDRIEAFF. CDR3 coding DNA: TGTGCCAGCAGCTACGACAGAATCGAAGCTTTCTTT.

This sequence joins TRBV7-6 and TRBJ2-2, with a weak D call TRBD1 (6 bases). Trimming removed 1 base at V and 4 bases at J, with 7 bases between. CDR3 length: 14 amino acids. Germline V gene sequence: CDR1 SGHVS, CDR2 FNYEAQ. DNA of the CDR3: TGTGCCAGCAGCTTAGAACAGGGCACCGGGGAGCTGTTTTTT. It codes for CASSLEQGTGELFF. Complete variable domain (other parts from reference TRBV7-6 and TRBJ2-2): GAGVSQSPRYKVTKRGQDVALRCDPISGHVSLYWYRQALGQGPEFLTYFNYEAQQDKSGLPNDRFSAERPEGSISTLTIQRTEQRDSAMYRCASSLEQGTGELFFGEGSRLTVL.

The CDR3 loop is CATSPDRGREKLFF. The CDR3 bases are TGTGCCACCAGCCCCGACAGGGGACGTGAAAAACTGTTTTTT. The chain links TRBV15 to TRBJ1-4; the match to TRBD1 covers 8 bases. J lost 7 bases, V lost 5 bases, and 6 bases had no gene match. There are 14 residues in the CDR3. The germline gives CDR1 LNHNV, CDR2 YYDKDF (reference sequence). Together with reference TRBV15 and TRBJ1-4, the CDR3 gives the full variable domain: DAMVIQNPRYQVTQFGKPVTLSCSQTLNHNVMYWYQQKSSQAPKLLFHYYDKDFNNEADTPDNFQSRRPNTSFCFLDIRSPGLGDTAMYLCATSPDRGREKLFFGSGTQLSVL.

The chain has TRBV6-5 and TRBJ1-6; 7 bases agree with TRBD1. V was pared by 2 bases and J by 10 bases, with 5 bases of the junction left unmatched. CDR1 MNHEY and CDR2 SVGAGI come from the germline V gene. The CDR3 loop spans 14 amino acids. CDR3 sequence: CASSYEGARSPLHF. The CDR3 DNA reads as TGTGCCAGCAGTTACGAGGGGGCAAGGTCACCCCTCCACTTT.

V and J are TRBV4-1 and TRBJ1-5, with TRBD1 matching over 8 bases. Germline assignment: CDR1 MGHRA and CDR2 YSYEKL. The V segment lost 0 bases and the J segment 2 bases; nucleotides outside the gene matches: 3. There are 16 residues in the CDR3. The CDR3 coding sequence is TGCGCCAGCAGCCAAGAGACAGGGGACGGCAATCAGCCCCAGCATTTT. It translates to CASSQETGDGNQPQHF.